The entry below describes one T cell receptor (beta chain). Trimming took 6 bases from V and 4 from J, leaving 12 bases between them. This CDR3 is built from 13 residues. Germline V gives CDR1 MNHEY, CDR2 SMNVEV (reference sequence). Profiled with immunoSEQ multiplex PCR; TCRdb holds only in-frame clones, not every one. The repertoire has 350,000 to 450,000 clones, 83% of them found once; the top ten carry 5.1%. These data originate in a study of blood T cell repertoires in COVID-19. This sequence originates from a woman aged 45-60 years who had recovered from COVID-19. The chain employs TRBV27 and TRBJ1-2; TRBD1 might be the D (6 bases). Sequencing was done on a sample of PBMCs or T cells enriched from blood (not recorded which). The chain's CDR3 is CASSIGGAYGYTF. The DNA of the CDR3 is TGTGCCAGCAGCATCGGGGGGGCCTATGGCTACACCTTC.